This T cell receptor (beta chain) is from a study of cytomegalovirus exposure and HLA in healthy donors (dated by TCRdb to the late 2010s). Some background on the complete study: According to an earlier analysis of 550 to 700 of the donors, about 179 million T cells yielded over 100 million unique TCR beta sequences and about 300 Gb of sequence data. A later analysis re-examined previously published TCR beta repertoires from more than 600 donors and added high-resolution HLA genotyping to investigate patterns of TCR occurrence. Rather than using new phenotypic data, the later analysis identified candidate immune exposures from TCR beta sequences and from how often those sequences occurred across donors. A separate validation cohort of 90 to 150 different subjects was used in addition to the approximately 610-subject first cohort. The aim of the study was to test whether cataloging public T cell receptors could identify signatures of past pathogen exposure. An early release covering 550 to 700 HLA-typed donors comprised 300 to 350 gigabases of sequencing data and around 80 million unique TCR sequences. All discovery cohort repertoires had been generated using a single sequencing platform. Four or five DR-DQ haplotypes were treated as single units for association and clustering because of strong linkage in the cohort. To predict cytomegalovirus infection status, the study combined high-throughput TCR immunosequencing, statistical association of individual TCRs with disease status, and machine learning. Both class I and class II loci were covered by HLA typing, at four-digit resolution. Donor age, sex, ethnicity and CMV serostatus were collected together with the repertoire data. The study used immunosequencing to profile the T cell repertoires of more than 650 subjects and linked those repertoires to cytomegalovirus serostatus. A later genetic analysis used genome-wide SNP genotypes for about three fifths of the 666 donors, treating that subset as a discovery cohort. The number of donors typed differed by locus, with about 629-640 for A, B, C, DRB1 and DQB1, over 500 for DQA1, some 570 for DPA1, and 472 for DPB1. Across roughly 420 genotyped donors of the cohort, an average of roughly 230,000 unique TCR beta nucleotide sequences per donor were sequenced, and around 19% of those sequences were non-productive. An earlier analysis of a few hundred of the donors applied high-throughput TCR beta sequencing to assess whether each TCR beta V gene segment acted as functional or pseudogenic. Among the roughly 400 genotyped donors, approximately 81% belonged to the genetic ancestry cluster associated with self-reported Caucasian donors.

Spanning cysteine to phenylalanine, the CDR3 consists of 15 amino acids. The retained sequence is limited to the CDR3, 45 bases, with the frame set at the first base. CDR1 and CDR2, looked up from the germline V gene, are MNHEY and SVGAGI. V loses 0 bases, J loses 1 base, and the germline ends lie 10 bases apart. Libraries were built with the immunoSEQ multiplex PCR assay. For the multiplex PCR, a mixture combining 60 forward primers for TCR Vbeta segments and 13 reverse primers for TCR Jbeta segments was used. The CDR3 region of rearranged TCR beta genes was amplified from genomic DNA by a multiplex PCR assay. The Illumina HiSeq System was used to sequence the amplified TCR beta libraries as 87-base-pair reads. Under the source paper's analysis protocol: Across the roughly 700 repertoires, a later analysis counted 75 million to 90 million unique TCR beta chains, roughly 11 million of which were shared by at least two donors. Raw reads were error-corrected and collapsed into unique sequences by a nearest-neighbor algorithm in which closely related sequences were merged to remove PCR and sequencing errors. To assign V, D and J gene segments, CDR3 sequences were aligned to IMGT reference sequences. For a sequence to be retained, a match of at least six nucleotides was required to both a V gene segment and a J gene segment. Rearrangements were called productive when the CDR3 lacked stop codons and stayed in frame with V and J; all others were non-productive. CDR3 was defined by IMGT convention, running from the second conserved V-encoded cysteine to the conserved J-encoded phenylalanine. Sequences without an unambiguous match to a single V gene segment were excluded from the earlier analysis of approximately 560 of the donors. In an earlier analysis of about 590 of the donors, a V segment was called functional when productive rearrangements were above 56.7%, and segregating when the standard deviation between donors exceeded 5%. A statistical classification framework was developed to diagnose cytomegalovirus status using the catalog of TCR beta chain sequences. In a later analysis, TCR nucleotide sequences were compared against IMGT/GENE-DB human TR gene sequences so that V and J genes could be assigned. A later analysis assigned CDR3 sequences and most-parsimonious VDJ recombination scenarios with the TCRdist pipeline. A later analysis defined each TCR beta chain by its CDR3 amino acid sequence plus V-gene family, and excluded reads lacking a unique V-gene family. As a way to deal with suspected cross-contamination and a sequencing artifact, a later analysis dropped over 550 nucleotide sequences that were highly shared and had low generation probability. A later analysis calculated a clonal expansion index for each public chain from normalized within-repertoire ranks of inferred template counts. In a later analysis, generation probabilities were computed with a VDJ recombination model fitted to out-of-frame rearrangements, and the resulting probabilities were checked against IGoR. In a later analysis, TCR-TCR, TCR-HLA and TCR-CMV co-occurrence was scored with hypergeometric tests, and a repertoire-size bias correction was applied to TCR pairs. To estimate false discovery rates, a later analysis permuted the HLA or CMV assignments 20 times. In a later analysis, co-occurring TCRs were grouped using DBSCAN, with TCRdist sequence similarity added in when clustering inside HLA-allele-positive subsets. Co-occurrence clustering excluded repertoires with fewer than 30,000 or more than 120,000 public chains, plus five with anomalous nucleotide sharing. TCRdb holds this immuneACCESS table with in-frame rearrangements only. Some clones are missing; in checked studies, unresolved V genes explain under half, and the rest has no known cause. V and J calls and clone size come straight from that table; D and trimming were deduced from the DNA. Present in this sample are 130,000 or so clones, more than 60% of which were seen just once. Less than 2.5% of the sample lies in the top ten.

The cohort consisted of more than 650 healthy bone marrow donors. All cohort members were sampled while nominally healthy, although unrecorded immune exposures were likely present. The donor was CMV seropositive and belonged to the group of 250 to 300 seropositive cohort members. Every donor gave a peripheral blood sample, and the peripheral blood mononuclear cells from that sample were used for TCR beta sequencing. Genomic DNA extraction from the blood cell samples was performed with the Qiagen DNeasy Blood Extraction Kit. This clone was counted a few times. It lacks a known antigen. It has no much larger one-base neighbor in the sample; base qualities were not kept. Study-wide conclusions, independent of this receptor: In a later genetic analysis, fewer N-insertions in productive TCRs were reported among donors in an Asian-associated ancestry cluster than the 666-donor mean. In vitro tests confirmed that three of the cytomegalovirus-associated TCR beta chains recognize cytomegalovirus antigens. Because HLA typing was missing for some donors at each locus, association tests included only the typed subset. In a later analysis, 16,951 TCR beta sequences were associated with specific HLA alleles at a false discovery rate of 0.05. A further reported finding was that TCR beta sequences accurately predicted the HLA-A and HLA-B alleles for most subjects in the first cohort. A later genetic analysis associated a missense DCLRE1C variant with V-gene and J-gene trimming of TCR beta chains, and an independent cohort replicated the association. The earlier analysis of 587 of the donors excluded about 16 rarely observed V segments, including chromosome 9 orphons, because counts were too low. In a later analysis, HLA-associated TCR beta chains were found to be more clonally expanded and to have lower generation probabilities than equally common non-associated chains. A total of about 150 TCR beta chains were listed by the study as associated with cytomegalovirus. According to the authors, the approach could potentially be generalized to other disease states and immunological phenotypes. Cytomegalovirus status was reported to be diagnosed by the classifier with high specificity and sensitivity in both the original and validation cohorts. Linkage disequilibrium might explain the correlated functional status among segregating V segments, but an unknown experimental factor could not be excluded. Presence/absence analyses assumed roughly uniform sequencing depth across donors, an assumption that may not hold. The 87-base-pair reads could not distinguish some IMGT-functional V segments, including TRBV6-2 and TRBV6-3, so those segments were excluded. Immune exposure information for the cohort was limited to CMV serostatus. Across donors, most TCR sequences were observed very rarely, whereas some public TCRs were present in many individuals. The sequencing pipeline was judged likely to have produced a cluster of highly shared sequence variants as a technical artifact. This cohort had only TCR beta chains sequenced, and the lack of alpha or paired-chain data limited which features could be detected. Strong co-occurrence of HLA alleles, especially DR and DQ, made assigning TCR associations to individual alleles difficult. Several of the top co-occurrence clusters appeared to be linked to parvovirus B19, influenza, CMV and Epstein-Barr virus, according to a later analysis. According to a later analysis, TCR association rates differed among HLA loci, with DRB1 alleles showing the most associated TCRs and HLA-C alleles showing the fewest. In an earlier analysis of 500 to 650 of the donors, most TCR beta V segments appeared in productive rearrangements about 87% or about 30% of the time, broadly matching IMGT annotations. Most CMV-associated TCR beta chains appeared to be HLA-restricted in a later analysis, and the HLA associations seemed to be driven largely by CMV exposure.

The clonotype comes from a woman in her forties in good health and CMV-seropositive. This sequence uses TRBV6-5 and TRBJ2-7; TRBD2 is possibly the D segment (7 matching bases). The sequenced sample consisted of PBMCs. For the CDR3, the sequence is CASSYSRGGSYEQYF. The bases are TGTGCCAGCAGTTACTCAAGGGGGGGATCCTACGAGCAGTACTTC.